One and the same sample provided the 20 T cell receptor beta chains below, sequenced in a study of T-cell memory formation after mild COVID-19 (dated by TCRdb to the early 2020s). Library creation used 5' RACE. Instrument on record: Illumina NovaSeq 6000. Using fastp at Q25 and MiXCR, TCRdb reprocessed the public reads and kept productive beta chains. Duplicate CDR3 protein sequences are folded into a single record with the most common DNA and genes. Here the sample has 400,000 to 500,000 distinct CDR3 sequences; about a sixth occur a single time. Under 25% of the sample is held by the ten biggest clonotypes. Material for sequencing was PBMCs or a T cell subset sorted from them (not recorded which). All receptors derive from a man aged 18 to 35 who had mild COVID-19 (a few samples of this study predate the infection). The sample titles of this study are shuffled in the database, so cell type and time point are left out; the donor was told from shared clones.

This clonotype turned up a few times. This sequence joins TRBV9 and TRBJ2-2, with TRBD2 matching 8 bases. From germline, CDR1 is SGDLS and CDR2 YYNGEE. CDR3 length: 16 amino acids. V gave up 4 bases and J gave up 7 bases; unmatched junction bases: 12. The DNA of the CDR3 is TGTGCCAGCAGCCCGCCCCTACTGGCGGGGGGCGGGGAGCTGTTTTTT. Its protein product is CASSPPLLAGGGELFF.

This clonotype was seen a handful of times. V usage is TRBV9 and J usage is TRBJ2-5; D tentatively reads TRBD1 or TRBD2 (5 bases each). V lost 0 bases to trimming and J lost 5 bases, with 11 bases between them. The germline gives CDR1 SGDLS, CDR2 YYNGEE. The CDR3 totals 14 residues. The CDR3 region is CASSVAARGETQYF. Written as DNA, the CDR3 is TGTGCCAGCAGCGTAGCGGCCCGGGGCGAGACCCAGTACTTC.

V gene TRBV27 combines with J gene TRBJ1-2, with D maybe TRBD1 (5 bases). Germline V CDR1 and CDR2: MNHEY, SMNVEV (reference sequence). This CDR3 contains 15 residues. Trimming took off 5 bases at V and 2 bases at J, with 15 bases between the two ends. The chain's CDR3 is CASSDGGSGNYGYTF. CDR3 nucleotide sequence: TGTGCCAGCAGTGACGGGGGGAGTGGGAACTATGGCTACACCTTC.

This clonotype was picked up a small number of times. The genes are TRBV5-5 and TRBJ2-5; the D gene is possibly TRBD2 (5 bases). The germline gives CDR1 SGHKS, CDR2 YYEKEE (reference sequence). The V and J ends lost 2 bases and 5 bases respectively, with 16 bases between them. The CDR3 contains 15 residues. CDR3 amino acids: CASSLRWQSGETQYF. CDR3 sequence (DNA): TGTGCCAGCAGCTTAAGATGGCAATCGGGGGAGACCCAGTACTTC.

This clonotype was seen only a few times. The chain uses TRBV20-1 and TRBJ2-7, with D uncertain. The germline gives CDR1 DFQATT, CDR2 SNEGSKA (reference sequence). CDR3 size: 13 residues. Trimming cost V 3 bases and J 7 bases, with 16 bases left between them. This CDR3 reads CSASPNGRGEQYF. For the CDR3, the DNA is TGCAGTGCTAGCCCCAACGGACGAGGAGAGCAGTACTTC.

V gene TRBV9 combines with J gene TRBJ2-5; TRBD2 matches 9 bases. Looked up from germline, CDR1 is SGDLS and CDR2 is YYNGEE. This CDR3 is built from 14 residues. The trim removed 3 bases at V and 4 bases at J, leaving 4 bases unmatched. The CDR3 sequence is CASSEGGLAETQYF. In DNA, the CDR3 is TGTGCCAGCAGCGAGGGGGGACTAGCAGAGACCCAGTACTTC.

This clonotype was detected a few times. V gene TRBV11-2 combines with J gene TRBJ2-4, with D uncertain. Germline V gene sequence: CDR1 SGHAT, CDR2 FQNNGV. The CDR3 sequence is 14 residues long. The ends were cut back, 7 bases at V and 0 bases at J, with 10 bases in the middle. The DNA for the CDR3 is TGTGCCAGCACCAAATCCTTAGCCAAAAACATTCAGTACTTC. It translates to CASTKSLAKNIQYF.

This chain joins TRBV9 and TRBJ2-7; no clear D. Germline V lookup: CDR1 SGDLS, CDR2 YYNGEE. This CDR3 is built from 13 residues. V was cut by 0 bases and J by 4 bases, with 8 bases left in between. The CDR3 nucleotides read TGTGCCAGCAGCGTAGTCACCCTTTACGAGCAGTACTTC. Translation gives CASSVVTLYEQYF.

The chain uses TRBV28 and TRBJ2-5; TRBD2 might be the D (5 bases). The V gene's germline CDR1 is MDHEN and CDR2 SYDVKM. V was shortened by 1 base and J by 3 bases, with 12 bases between the two germline ends. The CDR3 loop spans 15 amino acids. The CDR3 region is CASSLSWEPKETQYF. CDR3 DNA sequence: TGTGCCAGCAGTTTATCCTGGGAGCCGAAAGAGACCCAGTACTTC.

This chain links TRBV7-6 with TRBJ2-3; TRBD2 aligns across 11 bases. CDR3 size: 17 residues. V was pared by 4 bases and J by 1 base, with 7 bases of the junction left unmatched. CDR1 and CDR2 (germline): SGHVS, FNYEAQ. CDR3 bases: TGTGCCAGCAGCTCCCCACTAGCGGGGGCGGGCACAGATACGCAGTATTTT. This codes for CASSSPLAGAGTDTQYF. Full variable domain (missing parts from reference TRBV7-6 and TRBJ2-3): GAGVSQSPRYKVTKRGQDVALRCDPISGHVSLYWYRQALGQGPEFLTYFNYEAQQDKSGLPNDRFSAERPEGSISTLTIQRTEQRDSAMYRCASSSPLAGAGTDTQYFGPGTRLTVL.

This clonotype showed up just a few times. The chain joins TRBV3-1 to TRBJ2-7; D possibly corresponds to TRBD1 (5 bases). This CDR3 contains 12 residues. Trimming removed 6 bases at V and 3 bases at J, with 9 bases between. CDR1 LGHDT and CDR2 YNNKEL come from the germline V gene (reference sequence). In DNA form, the CDR3 reads TGTGCCAGCAGGGCCCAGGGCTACGAGCAGTACTTC. This sequence encodes CASRAQGYEQYF.

This clonotype was observed a few times. The V call is TRBV20-1, the J call TRBJ2-2, with 12 positions matching TRBD2. Germline assignment: CDR1 DFQATT and CDR2 SNEGSKA (reference sequence). The CDR3 length is 14 residues. The CDR3 nucleotides are TGCAGCGGGCCTAGCGGGGGGGCCGGCGGGGAGCTGTTTTTT. Amino acid sequence: CSGPSGGAGGELFF.

The genes are TRBV7-2 and TRBJ1-1; tentatively, D is TRBD1 (6 bases). This CDR3 spans 19 amino acids. V shed 1 base and J shed 1 base, with 22 bases lying between them. Germline CDR1 SGHTA, CDR2 FQGNSA. The CDR3 nucleotides are TGTGCCAGCAGCTTAGAGTTTGGAAGGAATCGACAGGCGAACACTGAAGCTTTCTTT. Translating gives CASSLEFGRNRQANTEAFF. Drawing the rest from reference TRBV7-2 and TRBJ1-1, the complete variable domain is GAGVSQSPSNKVTEKGKDVELRCDPISGHTALYWYRQSLGQGLEFLIYFQGNSAPDKSGLPSDRFSAERTGGSVSTLTIQRTQQEDSAVYLCASSLEFGRNRQANTEAFFGQGTRLTVV.

This rearrangement joins TRBV2 to TRBJ1-5, with D possibly being TRBD1 (6 bases). Trimming stripped 3 bases from V and 5 bases from J, with 17 bases between. Germline lookup yields CDR1 SNHLY and CDR2 FYNNEI. The CDR3 is 16 residues long. The CDR3 sequence is CASSDPGQRHHQPQHF. CDR3 bases: TGTGCCAGCAGTGATCCCGGACAGCGTCACCATCAGCCCCAGCATTTT.

This clonotype was seen many times. The J gene is TRBJ2-3, the V gene TRBV6-5; D may be TRBD2 (5 bases). Germline V gene lookup returns CDR1 MNHEY and CDR2 SVGAGI. Deletions cut 0 bases from V and 0 bases from J, with 10 bases between. This CDR3 contains 16 residues. This CDR3 is CASSYSSGSSTDTQYF. Here the CDR3 DNA reads TGTGCCAGCAGTTACTCCAGCGGTTCTAGCACAGATACGCAGTATTTT.

This clonotype was observed a few times. The genes are TRBV29-1 and TRBJ2-5; TRBD2 might be the D (6 bases). Trimming removed 4 bases at V and 2 bases at J, with 11 bases between. Germline V gene data show CDR1 as SQVTM and CDR2 as ANQGSEA. The CDR3 length is 13 residues. CDR3: CSVAGGRQETQYF. The CDR3 nucleotides read TGCAGCGTTGCAGGAGGGAGGCAAGAGACCCAGTACTTC.

The V call is TRBV5-4, the J call TRBJ2-5; TRBD2 agrees at 10 bases. The CDR3 has 14 residues. Per germline, CDR1 SGHNT and CDR2 YYREEE (reference sequence). Unmatched junction bases numbered 6, after V lost 6 bases and J lost 4 bases. The CDR3 reads CASIERGGTETQYF. CDR3 DNA: TGTGCCAGCATTGAGCGGGGGGGCACAGAGACCCAGTACTTC.

The chain combines TRBV20-1 with TRBJ2-5, with 9 nucleotides matching TRBD2. The germline V gene has CDR1 DFQATT and CDR2 SNEGSKA (reference sequence). The CDR3 is made up of 14 amino acids. V trimming: 5 bases; J trimming: 4 bases; junction bases outside the gene matches: 8. The CDR3 sequence: CSARLAGVGETQYF. The CDR3 nucleotides read TGCAGTGCTCGGTTAGCGGGGGTGGGAGAGACCCAGTACTTC.

This clonotype came up a few times. The chain uses TRBV9 and TRBJ2-1; 8 bases map to TRBD1. The junction had 11 bases not matched to a gene; V was cut back by 5 bases and J by 7 bases. Germline CDR1 reads SGDLS; CDR2 reads YYNGEE. The CDR3 runs 15 residues. The CDR3, as DNA: TGTGCCAGCAGGGGTTCTGGACAGGGAGGAAATGAGCAGTTCTTC. It yields the protein CASRGSGQGGNEQFF.

CDR3 nucleotide sequence: TGTGCCAGCAGTTTTCAGGGGAGCACCGGGGAGCTGTTTTTT. It specifies CASSFQGSTGELFF. The rearrangement links TRBV2 to TRBJ2-2; a possible D gene is TRBD1 (6 bases). V lost 5 bases to trimming and J lost 4 bases, with 11 bases between them. CDR1 SNHLY and CDR2 FYNNEI come from the germline V gene. The CDR3 length is 14 residues.